Presented here are 23 T cell receptor beta chains from one specimen sequenced in a study of beta chain features in type 1 diabetes. These receptors have no known antigen. General study findings and limits: Type 1 diabetes patients had TCRB CDR3s that were shorter (moderately but significantly so) in all four CD4+ subsets.

The study reverse transcribed the entire isolated RNA, so it sequenced expressed TCRB transcripts. Sequencing used immunoSEQ multiplex PCR; TCRdb keeps in-frame clones, though not all of them. The sample holds under 850,000 clones, 13% seen once. Sequencing was carried out using naive CD4+ T cells from blood. Every receptor here comes from a man aged 18 to 29 with type 1 diabetes.

This clone was detected a few times. The chain links TRBV28 to TRBJ2-1; perhaps TRBD1 as D (6 bases). The CDR3 loop spans 15 amino acids. V lost 6 bases and J 8 bases, leaving 20 bases between the germline ends. Germline V CDR1 and CDR2: MDHEN, SYDVKM. The CDR3 DNA sequence: TGTGCCAGCAGCATTGGGACACACGGTTTAGATGAGCAGTTCTTC. Its translation: CASSIGTHGLDEQFF. The full variable domain, with the rest looked up from reference TRBV28 and TRBJ2-1, is DVKVTQSSRYLVKRTGEKVFLECVQDMDHENMFWYRQDPGLGLRLIYFSYDVKMKEKGDIPEGYSVSREKKERFSLILESASTNQTSMYLCASSIGTHGLDEQFFGPGTRLTVL.

The chain employs TRBV2 and TRBJ2-1; TRBD2 is a possible D gene (6 bases). The germline gives CDR1 SNHLY, CDR2 FYNNEI. With 5 bases removed from V and 0 bases from J, the gap between germline ends came to 8 bases. The CDR3 is 14 amino acids. The CDR3 spells CASSRESSYNEQFF. The CDR3 nucleotides read TGTGCCAGCAGTCGGGAGAGCTCCTACAATGAGCAGTTCTTC.

This chain connects TRBV13 to TRBJ2-3; no clear D gene. The CDR3 consists of 13 residues. V was pared by 5 bases and J by 2 bases, with 8 bases between. Germline-derived CDR1 and CDR2 are PRHDT and FYEKMQ (reference sequence). The CDR3 nucleotides are TGTGCCAGCAGCATGGTGTACACAGATACGCAGTATTTT. This translates into CASSMVYTDTQYF.

The chain recombines TRBV6-4 with TRBJ2-1; the D gene could be TRBD1 or TRBD2 (7 bases each). Between the trimmed V and J ends, which lost 7 bases and 0 bases, there was a span of 16 bases. The V gene's germline CDR1 is MRHNA and CDR2 SNTAGT. The CDR3 is 16 amino acids. This chain's CDR3 is CASTPRGGTSYNEQFF. CDR3 DNA sequence: TGTGCCAGCACCCCCAGGGGGGGGACCTCCTACAATGAGCAGTTCTTC.

The V call is TRBV9, the J call TRBJ2-5, with 8 bases fitting TRBD1. The DNA end is more similar to TRBJ2-7, so the J call may be wrong. This CDR3 region has 15 residues. Germline V gene data show CDR1 as SGDLS and CDR2 as YYNGEE. CDR3 nucleotide sequence: TGTGCCAGCAGCGTAGGGCAGGGGGCGGCCTACGAGCAGTACTTC. Protein product: CASSVGQGAAYEQYF.

The gene calls are TRBV11-3 and TRBJ2-1, with no clear D. Trimming took 5 bases from V and 3 from J, leaving 8 bases between them. CDR1 and CDR2 from the germline V gene are SGHNT and YENEEA. The CDR3 is 13 residues long. CDR3 amino acids: CASSKDFYNEQFF. CDR3 coding DNA: TGTGCCAGCAGCAAAGACTTCTACAATGAGCAGTTCTTC. Looking up the rest from reference TRBV11-3 and TRBJ2-1 gives the full variable domain: EAGVVQSPRYKIIEKKQPVAFWCNPISGHNTLYWYLQNLGQGPELLIRYENEEAVDDSQLPKDRFSAERLKGVDSTLKIQPAELGDSAVYLCASSKDFYNEQFFGPGTRLTVL.

This clone occurred a few times. The V call is TRBV18, the J call TRBJ2-7, with D tentatively TRBD1 or TRBD2 (5 bases each). Trimming shortened V by 6 bases and J by 6 bases, and 18 bases separated the two germline ends. The CDR3 totals 14 residues. Germline V gives CDR1 KGHSH, CDR2 LQKENI. The CDR3 region is CASSPSGAPTEQYF. The CDR3, as DNA: TGTGCCAGCTCCCCCTCCGGGGCACCTACCGAGCAGTACTTC. Supplemented by reference TRBV18 and TRBJ2-7, the full variable domain reads NAGVMQNPRHLVRRRGQEARLRCSPMKGHSHVYWYRQLPEEGLKFMVYLQKENIIDESGMPKERFSAEFPKEGPSILRIQQVVRGDSAAYFCASSPSGAPTEQYFGPGTRLTVT.

The chain is built from TRBV2 and TRBJ1-2, with 10 nucleotides matching TRBD1. Germline CDR1 and CDR2: SNHLY and FYNNEI. This CDR3 is 13 amino acids long. V gave up 11 bases and J gave up 4 bases; unmatched junction bases: 7. The CDR3 coding sequence is TGTGCCGACCAAGGGACAGGGGCCTATGGCTACACCTTC. This gives the protein CADQGTGAYGYTF.

This chain links TRBV11-1 with TRBJ1-1, with D maybe TRBD1 (5 bases). CDR1 SGHAT and CDR2 FQDESV come from the germline V gene (reference sequence). The CDR3 loop spans 13 amino acids. V was trimmed by 5 bases and J by 1 base, leaving 8 bases between them. CDR3 protein: CASSPGTNTEAFF. In nucleotides, the CDR3 is TGTGCCAGCAGCCCAGGGACGAACACTGAAGCTTTCTTT.

This clone occurred a few times. CDR3 DNA sequence: TGTGCCAGCAGTGAAGGACTAGCGGGGCAGTATTTT. It translates to CASSEGLAGQYF. The J gene is TRBJ2-3, the V gene TRBV2; 10 bases line up with TRBD2. Trimming at V came to 1 base and at J to 11 bases, leaving 0 bases not matched to a gene. Looked up from germline, CDR1 is SNHLY and CDR2 is FYNNEI. This CDR3 has 12 residues.

This clone was picked up a small number of times. The chain couples TRBV13 to TRBJ1-4; 8 bases align to TRBD1. The CDR3 is 18 amino acids. V gave up 5 bases and J gave up 5 bases; unmatched junction bases: 16. Germline assignment: CDR1 PRHDT and CDR2 FYEKMQ (reference sequence). CDR3 amino acids: CASSHGTGSWEENEKLFF. CDR3 nucleotide sequence: TGTGCCAGCAGCCACGGGACAGGCTCTTGGGAGGAAAATGAAAAACTGTTTTTT.

This clone was found a few times. The chain uses TRBV10-3 and TRBJ1-1; 12 bases fit TRBD1. Trimming removed 2 bases from V and 4 bases from J; junction bases left unmatched: 5. Per germline, CDR1 ENHRY and CDR2 SYGVKD. The CDR3 has 16 residues. The CDR3 nucleotides are TGTGCCATCAGTGAGAGGGACAGGGGGCTCGCCACTGAAGCTTTCTTT. Protein product: CAISERDRGLATEAFF.

This clone was observed a few times. The chain uses TRBV14 and TRBJ2-1; D may be TRBD1 or TRBD2 (5 bases each). The CDR3 totals 13 residues. The V gene's germline CDR1 is SGHDN and CDR2 FVKESK. V dropped 1 base and J dropped 15 bases, with 16 bases sitting between them. Here the CDR3 DNA reads TGTGCCAGCAGCCAAGTTGGGACGACCCGGCCGTTCTTC. This codes for CASSQVGTTRPFF. Supplemented by reference TRBV14 and TRBJ2-1, the full variable domain reads EAGVTQFPSHSVIEKGQTVTLRCDPISGHDNLYWYRRVMGKEIKFLLHFVKESKQDESGMPNNRFLAERTGGTYSTLKVQPAELEDSGVYFCASSQVGTTRPFFGPGTRLTVL.

This clone has more than one count but fewer than ten. V gene TRBV7-2 combines with J gene TRBJ1-1; D uncertain. Germline V gene data show CDR1 as SGHTA and CDR2 as FQGNSA. This CDR3 is 14 amino acids long. The ends were cut back, 7 bases at V and 0 bases at J, with 12 bases in the middle. The CDR3 loop is CASTPRGMNTEAFF. DNA of the CDR3: TGTGCCAGCACCCCTAGAGGGATGAACACTGAAGCTTTCTTT.

This chain links TRBV6-1 with TRBJ1-1; 8 bases map to TRBD1. Germline V CDR1 and CDR2: MNHNS, SASEGT. The length of the CDR3 is 18 residues. Trimming took 4 bases from V and 0 from J; bases not matched to a gene: 13. CDR3 sequence (DNA): TGTGCCAGCAGTGCGTCCCCGGGACAGGTTACAATGAACACTGAAGCTTTCTTT. This gives the protein CASSASPGQVTMNTEAFF.

V and J are TRBV30 and TRBJ1-2; D remains ambiguous. The CDR3 is 13 amino acids. Trimming removed 5 bases at V and 8 bases at J, with 18 bases between. Germline loops: CDR1 GTSNPN, CDR2 SVGIG (reference sequence). DNA for the CDR3: TGTGCCTGGTGGGCGAACTCGGTGAGGGGCTACACCTTC. This sequence encodes CAWWANSVRGYTF.

This clone was detected a few times. The rearrangement uses TRBV19 and TRBJ1-1, with 8 bases lining up with TRBD1. J gave up 5 bases and V 5 bases, and 4 bases lay outside the gene matches. The V gene's germline CDR1 is LNHDA and CDR2 SQIVND (reference sequence). The CDR3 has 13 amino acids. The CDR3 bases are TGTGCCAGTAGTCGAGACAGGGGAACTGAAGCTTTCTTT. It translates to CASSRDRGTEAFF.

This clone occurred a few times. This rearrangement joins TRBV11-2 to TRBJ2-5, with D unclear. This CDR3 has 14 amino acids. Germline V CDR1 and CDR2: SGHAT, FQNNGV. Trimming left V 0 bases short and J 2 bases short, with 7 bases between. CDR3 sequence: CASSLEAVQETQYF. CDR3 DNA sequence: TGTGCCAGCAGCTTAGAGGCAGTTCAAGAGACCCAGTACTTC.

This clone was found a few times. The chain uses TRBV30 and TRBJ2-1; the D is unclear. From germline, CDR1 is GTSNPN and CDR2 SVGIG (reference sequence). V lost 0 bases to trimming and J lost 6 bases, with 6 bases between them. This CDR3 comprises 12 residues. The CDR3 DNA follows: TGTGCCTGGAGTGTAACCCGCAATGAGCAGTTCTTC. It encodes CAWSVTRNEQFF.

V and J are TRBV15 and TRBJ1-2, with D tentatively TRBD1 (6 bases). The CDR3 covers 15 residues. Germline values: CDR1 LNHNV, CDR2 YYDKDF (reference sequence). V dropped 0 bases and J dropped 4 bases, with 12 bases sitting between them. CDR3 nucleotides: TGTGCCACCAGCAGAGATCTGGGGGCCGTCTATGGCTACACCTTC. Amino acids: CATSRDLGAVYGYTF.

The CDR3: CASSWRFQETQYF. CDR3 in DNA: TGTGCCAGCAGCTGGAGGTTCCAAGAGACCCAGTACTTC. The chain couples TRBV7-7 to TRBJ2-5; TRBD2 is a possible D gene (5 bases). This CDR3 comprises 13 residues. With 4 bases removed from V and 1 base from J, the gap between germline ends came to 7 bases. CDR1 and CDR2 from the germline V gene are SSHAT and FNYEAQ (reference sequence).

This clone was counted between two and nine times. This chain uses TRBV28 with TRBJ2-5, with unresolved D. This CDR3 comprises 13 residues. Germline V gene sequence: CDR1 MDHEN, CDR2 SYDVKM. The V and J ends lost 1 base and 5 bases respectively, with 8 bases between them. For the CDR3, the DNA is TGTGCCAGCAGTTTATTCCCCGGGGAGACCCAGTACTTC. Its translation: CASSLFPGETQYF.

This clone occurred a few times. This chain connects TRBV20-1 to TRBJ1-1; D call uncertain. CDR1 and CDR2 from the germline V gene are DFQATT and SNEGSKA (reference sequence). This CDR3 spans 9 amino acids. Deletions cut 7 bases from V and 11 bases from J, with 11 bases between. The CDR3 sequence is CSVLMGAFF. The DNA of the CDR3 is TGCAGTGTCTTGATGGGGGCTTTCTTT.